One and the same sample provided the 16 T cell receptor beta chains below, sequenced in a study of T-cell memory formation after mild COVID-19. TCRdb processed the 5' RACE reads anew with MiXCR; each CDR3 protein has one entry. The sample has nearly 250,000 distinct CDR3 sequences, 15% seen once. The sample was PBMCs or a T cell subset sorted from them (not recorded which). The receptors were gathered from an adult woman who had mild COVID-19 (a few samples of this study predate the infection). Cell type and time point are not known.

This clonotype appeared a few times. The genes are TRBV3-1 and TRBJ1-1; D may be TRBD1 (5 bases). CDR3 length equals 16 residues. Trimming removed 0 bases from V and 0 bases from J, with 11 bases in between. CDR1 and CDR2 (germline): LGHDT, YNNKEL (reference sequence). The CDR3 loop reads CASSQDSGAMNTEAFF. The CDR3 DNA sequence: TGTGCCAGCAGCCAAGATTCTGGGGCAATGAACACTGAAGCTTTCTTT.

This clonotype showed up just a few times. The rearrangement joins TRBV11-2 to TRBJ2-7; 11 bases agree with TRBD2. The V and J ends lost 6 bases and 3 bases, in that order; junction bases with no gene match: 4. Germline V gene data show CDR1 as SGHAT and CDR2 as FQNNGV. There are 14 residues in the CDR3. The CDR3 loop reads CASRPLAGDYEQYF. CDR3 coding DNA: TGTGCCAGCAGACCACTAGCGGGAGACTACGAGCAGTACTTC.

The chain has TRBV5-4 and TRBJ1-2, with no clear D. Per the germline V gene, CDR1 is SGHNT and CDR2 is YYREEE (reference sequence). V dropped 3 bases and J dropped 7 bases, with 22 bases sitting between them. The CDR3 runs 16 residues. Here the CDR3 reads CASSSASALDGGGYTF. In nucleotides, the CDR3 is TGTGCCAGCAGCTCCGCCAGTGCCCTTGACGGTGGTGGCTACACCTTC.

V gene TRBV18 combines with J gene TRBJ2-5; perhaps TRBD2 as D (5 bases). This CDR3 has 12 amino acids. Germline V gene lookup returns CDR1 KGHSH and CDR2 LQKENI. V lost 3 bases and J lost 4, with 6 bases in between. The CDR3 protein is CASSPAGETQYF. The CDR3 DNA follows: TGTGCCAGCTCACCGGCGGGAGAGACCCAGTACTTC.

The gene calls are TRBV7-2 and TRBJ1-1; TRBD1 aligns across 8 bases. Trimming at V came to 4 bases and at J to 0 bases, leaving 7 bases not matched to a gene. The CDR3 runs 16 residues. The germline CDR1 and CDR2 sequences are SGHTA and FQGNSA. CDR3 region: CASSSQGGVLNTEAFF. The CDR3 nucleotides read TGTGCCAGCAGCTCACAGGGGGGGGTACTGAACACTGAAGCTTTCTTT.

The V and J genes are TRBV5-1 and TRBJ1-2, with 7 bases aligning to TRBD1. Germline V gives CDR1 SGHRS, CDR2 YFSETQ. Trimming took 4 bases from V and 2 from J; bases not matched to a gene: 8. This CDR3 comprises 15 residues. The CDR3 coding sequence is TGCGCCAGCAGCCCCATGACAGGGATAAACTATGGCTACACCTTC. It codes for CASSPMTGINYGYTF.

The CDR3: CASSPRRDYGYTF. The CDR3 DNA sequence: TGTGCCAGCAGTCCTCGACGGGACTATGGCTACACCTTC. The V and J genes are TRBV6-6 and TRBJ1-2; D uncertain. Trimming removed 5 bases at V and 3 bases at J, with 10 bases between. Germline V gene sequence: CDR1 MNHNY, CDR2 SVGAGI (reference sequence). The CDR3 is made up of 13 amino acids.

The V call is TRBV7-6, the J call TRBJ2-1, with 7 bases fitting TRBD2. Trimming removed 0 bases from V and 7 bases from J; junction bases left unmatched: 3. This CDR3 contains 14 residues. Per the germline V gene, CDR1 is SGHVS and CDR2 is FNYEAQ. CDR3 nucleotides: TGTGCCAGCAGCTTAGCGCCTAGCGGAAATGAGCAGTTCTTC. Translating gives CASSLAPSGNEQFF.

The rearrangement links TRBV3-1 to TRBJ2-5; 7 nucleotides line up with TRBD2. CDR3 length: 17 amino acids. CDR1 and CDR2 from the germline V gene are LGHDT and YNNKEL (reference sequence). V shed 5 bases, J shed 5 bases, and the junction held 17 bases outside the gene matches. CDR3 protein: CASSFGGVSGGGETQYF. CDR3 sequence (DNA): TGTGCCAGCAGCTTTGGCGGCGTGTCGGGAGGAGGCGAGACCCAGTACTTC.

CDR3 nucleotides: TGTGCCAGCACCCTTGGAGCTAGCGGTCGATCCTACGAGCAGTACTTC. Amino acids: CASTLGASGRSYEQYF. This rearrangement joins TRBV7-2 to TRBJ2-7; 7 bases align to TRBD2. The CDR3 consists of 16 residues. Germline V gene sequence: CDR1 SGHTA, CDR2 FQGNSA. Trimming cost V 7 bases and J 1 base; bases outside gene matches: 13.

The chain employs TRBV18 and TRBJ1-1; a weak D match, TRBD1 (6 bases). Germline V gene sequence: CDR1 KGHSH, CDR2 LQKENI. The V and J ends lost 3 bases and 6 bases respectively, with 11 bases between them. This CDR3 has 13 amino acids. CDR3 region: CASSPQGFSEAFF. The CDR3 DNA reads as TGTGCCAGCTCACCGCAGGGGTTCTCTGAAGCTTTCTTT. The full variable domain, completed using reference TRBV18 and TRBJ1-1, is NAGVMQNPRHLVRRRGQEARLRCSPMKGHSHVYWYRQLPEEGLKFMVYLQKENIIDESGMPKERFSAEFPKEGPSILRIQQVVRGDSAAYFCASSPQGFSEAFFGQGTRLTVV.

In its sample, this clonotype was seen a few times. The rearrangement uses TRBV5-1 and TRBJ1-1; 7 bases are shared with TRBD1. Germline V gene lookup returns CDR1 SGHRS and CDR2 YFSETQ. Losses at the gene ends were 4 bases for V and 4 bases for J; bases not matched to a gene: 4. The CDR3 length is 13 residues. The CDR3 sequence is CASSKTGATEAFF. The DNA for the CDR3 is TGCGCCAGCAGCAAAACAGGGGCCACTGAAGCTTTCTTT.

This clonotype has ten or more counts. The rearrangement joins TRBV20-1 to TRBJ1-6; TRBD1 matches at 9 bases. The junction had 8 bases not matched to a gene; V was cut back by 6 bases and J by 8 bases. Germline V lookup: CDR1 DFQATT, CDR2 SNEGSKA (reference sequence). The CDR3 spans 14 residues. The CDR3 spells CSAGTGPGDSPLHF. As DNA, the CDR3 is TGCAGTGCCGGGACAGGGCCAGGGGATTCACCCCTCCACTTT.

This clonotype was seen ten or more times. The chain joins TRBV4-3 to TRBJ2-7; 9 positions agree with TRBD1. The CDR3 spans 13 residues. Germline CDR1 LGHNA, CDR2 YSLEER. V shed 0 bases, J shed 13 bases, and the junction held 7 bases outside the gene matches. The CDR3 loop reads CASSQDWWTGVYF. The DNA of the CDR3 is TGCGCCAGCAGCCAAGATTGGTGGACAGGGGTATACTTC.

The chain combines TRBV7-2 with TRBJ1-1; D is perhaps TRBD1 (6 bases). V was trimmed by 4 bases and J by 6 bases, leaving 15 bases between them. The CDR3 sequence is 14 residues long. Germline assignment: CDR1 SGHTA and CDR2 FQGNSA. The CDR3 DNA is TGTGCCAGCAGCTCCAAGGGGGGGAGGGCTGAAGCTTTCTTT. Its translation: CASSSKGGRAEAFF.

As regards this clonotype: At one of its ends the junction is not consistent with the germline gene, which may arise from a read error. The chain carries TRBV18 and TRBJ1-1; D possibly corresponds to TRBD1 (6 bases). The V gene's germline CDR1 is KGHSH and CDR2 LQKENI. The length of the CDR3 is 13 residues. The CDR3 here is CASSPAGDTEALF. CDR3 DNA sequence: TGTGCCAGCTCACCTGCAGGGGACACTGAAGCTTTATTT. Together with reference TRBV18 and TRBJ1-1, the CDR3 gives the full variable domain: NAGVMQNPRHLVRRRGQEARLRCSPMKGHSHVYWYRQLPEEGLKFMVYLQKENIIDESGMPKERFSAEFPKEGPSILRIQQVVRGDSAAYFCASSPAGDTEALFGQGTRLTVV.